This is a list of T cell receptor beta chains from one sample in a study of cytomegalovirus exposure and HLA in healthy donors. Only in-frame clones appear in the TCRdb table, and some are missing; sequencing was by immunoSEQ multiplex PCR. The data hold some 90,000 clones, with more than 75% observed a single time. The sequenced material came from PBMCs. These receptors all stem from a woman between 50 and 59 years old in good health and CMV-seropositive. The CDR3 runs from the conserved cysteine through the conserved F or W. A D gene is named only where the DNA matches it firmly. The size of a clone is reported for some rows only, either as once, few or many, or as a class for expanded clones.

j_gene	abundance	v_gene	d_gene	CDR3nt	CDR3aa
TRBJ2-1	NA	TRBV11-3	NA	TGTGCCAGCAGCTTAGGTACTAATAAACCGTTCTTC	CASSLGTNKPFF
TRBJ2-5	NA	TRBV10-1	NA	TGCGCCAGCAGCGAGGCAGGGGCCCTTCAAGAGACCCAGTACTTC	CASSEAGALQETQYF
TRBJ1-1	NA	TRBV7-3	NA	TGTGCCAGCAGCTTAACGGAGGGGACCCGAAGTGAAGCTTTCTTT	CASSLTEGTRSEAFF
TRBJ2-1	NA	TRBV4-1	NA	TGCGCCAGCAGCCAAGGACATACTAGCTCCTACAATGAGCAGTTCTTC	CASSQGHTSSYNEQFF
TRBJ2-1	NA	TRBV11-3	NA	TGTGCCAGCAGCTCTAGCTACGCCTACAATGAGCAGTTCTTC	CASSSSYAYNEQFF
TRBJ2-1	NA	TRBV5-5	TRBD2	TGTGCCAGCAGCCCGGGACTAGCGGACAATGAGCAGTTCTTC	CASSPGLADNEQFF
TRBJ2-1	NA	TRBV11-2	NA	TGTGCCAGCAGCTCCCCCTTCCTGGCCCCCTACAATGAGCAGTTCTTC	CASSSPFLAPYNEQFF
TRBJ2-1	NA	TRBV7-3	TRBD1	TGTGCCAGCAGCACGTCGGGACAGGCAGAAAATGAGCAGTTCTTC	CASSTSGQAENEQFF
TRBJ1-2	NA	TRBV9	NA	TGTGCCAGCAGCGTAGCCGTCAGACTTACATATGGCTACACCTTC	CASSVAVRLTYGYTF
TRBJ2-3	NA	TRBV7-9	NA	TGTGCCAGCAGCTTATATTCTACAGATACGCAGTATTTT	CASSLYSTDTQYF
TRBJ1-2	NA	TRBV13	TRBD1	TGTGCCAGCACCAGGGGGCTCCCGGGCTATGGCTACACCTTC	CASTRGLPGYGYTF
TRBJ1-4	NA	TRBV7-6	NA	TGTGCCAGCAGCCCAGGCGATCGGGGACTCGACGAAAAACTGTTTTTT	CASSPGDRGLDEKLFF
TRBJ2-5	NA	TRBV15	TRBD1	TGTGCCACCAGCTGGGGACAGGGGGCAGAGACCCAGTACTTC	CATSWGQGAETQYF
TRBJ2-3	once	TRBV7-3	TRBD2	TGTGCCAGCAGCCGAACCGGGAGGAGCACAGATACGCAGTATTTT	CASSRTGRSTDTQYF
TRBJ2-2	NA	TRBV7-7	NA	TGTGCTAGCAGCTCCCGACTGGCGGGACCACCCGGGAATGCCGGGGAGCTGTTTTTT	CASSSRLAGPPGNAGELFF
TRBJ2-3	NA	TRBV7-3	TRBD2	TGTGCCAGCAGCCCGGGGGGAGGGCCGACAGATACGCAGTATTTT	CASSPGGGPTDTQYF
TRBJ2-5	NA	TRBV7-8	NA	TGTGCCAGCAGCTTACCAGGTCGGGGGCAAGAGACCCAGTACTTC	CASSLPGRGQETQYF
TRBJ2-7	NA	TRBV5-1	TRBD2	TGCGCCAGCAGCCGAGGGACTAGCGGGGCCACCTACGAGCAGTACTTC	CASSRGTSGATYEQYF
TRBJ2-7	NA	TRBV4-1	NA	TGCGCCAGCAGCCATGGGAGAGGCGGAGAGCAGTACTTC	CASSHGRGGEQYF
TRBJ2-7	NA	TRBV9	NA	TGTGCCAGCAGCGTAGGAGTTAGCGGAGCCTACGAGCAGTACTTC	CASSVGVSGAYEQYF
TRBJ2-2	NA	TRBV6-1	NA	TGTGCCAGCAGTGGCCTTGCAGGCACCGGGGAGCTGTTTTTT	CASSGLAGTGELFF
TRBJ2-3	few	TRBV5-1	NA	TGCGCCAGCAGCTTGCTCGGACTTAACACAGATACGCAGTATTTT	CASSLLGLNTDTQYF
TRBJ2-2	NA	TRBV10-2	TRBD2	TGCGCCAGCAGTGAAATAGCGGGAGTTGGGGAGCTGTTCTTT	CASSEIAGVGELFF
TRBJ1-1	NA	TRBV7-9	TRBD1	TGTGCCAGCAGCCCCAACCCGGGACAGGGAACGAACACTGAAGCTTTCTTT	CASSPNPGQGTNTEAFF
TRBJ2-1	NA	TRBV5-5	NA	TGTGCCAGCAGCTTGGAGTCCAGGATGTACAATGAGCAGTTCTTC	CASSLESRMYNEQFF
TRBJ1-1	NA	TRBV5-1	TRBD1	TGCGCCAGCAGCTTGGCCCCCGAGGGGGCTGGCACTGAAGCTTTCTTT	CASSLAPEGAGTEAFF
TRBJ1-2	NA	TRBV6-5	TRBD1	TGTGCCAGCAGGACACCAGGGGGGAATGATGGCTACACCTTC	CASRTPGGNDGYTF
TRBJ1-2	NA	TRBV29-1	TRBD1	TGCAGCGTCCGGGTAGGGGGCGACTATGGCTACACCTTC	CSVRVGGDYGYTF
TRBJ2-3	NA	TRBV5-6	TRBD2	TGTGCCAGCAGCTTGCACGCTAGCGGGGCCCTCACAGATACGCAGTATTTT	CASSLHASGALTDTQYF
TRBJ2-3	NA	TRBV5-4	NA	TGTGCCAGCAGCTCCGACTCGGCAGATACGCAGTATTTT	CASSSDSADTQYF
TRBJ1-2	NA	TRBV2	NA	TGTGCCAGCAGTGAAGGACAGAACTATGGCTACACCTTC	CASSEGQNYGYTF
TRBJ1-6	NA	TRBV7-3	NA	TGTGCCAGCAGCTCCTCGGGACTGGAAAATTCACCCCTCCACTTT	CASSSSGLENSPLHF
TRBJ1-1	NA	TRBV9	TRBD1	TGTGCCAGCAGCGCCGGGACAGGGTATGAGACTGAAGCTTTCTTT	CASSAGTGYETEAFF
TRBJ2-7	few	TRBV5-4	TRBD1	TGTGCCAGCAGCCCTAGACAGGGGTTCAGCTCCTACGAGCAGTACTTC	CASSPRQGFSSYEQYF
TRBJ2-1	once	TRBV19	NA	TGTGCCAGTAGTATACTGAGGGCCATCTCCTACAATGAGCAGTTCTTC	CASSILRAISYNEQFF
TRBJ1-5	NA	TRBV19	NA	TGTGCCAGTAGTATAAATGCAGGAACCAATCAGCCCCAGCATTTT	CASSINAGTNQPQHF
TRBJ2-5	NA	TRBV10-2	TRBD2	TGCGCCAGCAGTGAGGCGGGAGGGCCCCAAGAGACCCAGTACTTC	CASSEAGGPQETQYF
TRBJ1-1	NA	TRBV5-4	NA	TGTGCCAGCAGCTCACAGCTGAACACTGAAGCTTTCTTT	CASSSQLNTEAFF
TRBJ2-7	NA	TRBV6-1	NA	TGTGCCAGCAGGTCAGGGTACTCCTACGAGCAGTACTTC	CASRSGYSYEQYF
TRBJ1-1	NA	TRBV5-4	TRBD1	TGTGCCAGCAGCTTGGAAAGGGGGCTTACTGAAGCTTTCTTT	CASSLERGLTEAFF
TRBJ1-2	NA	TRBV2	NA	TGTGCCAGCAGTGCTAACACAGATGGCTACACCTTC	CASSANTDGYTF
TRBJ1-4	NA	TRBV7-2	NA	TGTGCCAGCAGCTTCGTCACTAATGAAAAACTGTTTTTT	CASSFVTNEKLFF
TRBJ1-2	NA	TRBV27	TRBD1	TGTGCCAGCAGTCCGAGGACAGGGGTTGGCTACACCTTC	CASSPRTGVGYTF
TRBJ1-5	NA	TRBV21-1	NA	TGTGCCAGCCCGGATTTGGACAGGGTAAGGGATCAGCCCCAGCATTTT	CASPDLDRVRDQPQHF
TRBJ2-5	NA	TRBV5-4	TRBD2	TGTGCCAGCAGCTTGGTTGCGGGAGGGCAAGAGACCCAGTACTTC	CASSLVAGGQETQYF
TRBJ2-2	NA	TRBV7-9	TRBD2	TGTGCCAGCAGACGTAGAATAGCGGGAGTGGAAACCGGGGAGCTGTTTTTT	CASRRRIAGVETGELFF
TRBJ1-6	NA	TRBV30	NA	TGTGCCTGGTGTGATTGGAGCTCCTATAATTCACCCCTCCACTTT	CAWCDWSSYNSPLHF
TRBJ2-6	few	TRBV5-6	TRBD2	TGTGCCAGCAGCTTCGGAGCGGGGGGCATCTCTGGGGCCAACGTCCTGACTTTC	CASSFGAGGISGANVLTF
TRBJ1-1	few	TRBV29-1	TRBD1	TGCAGCGGAAATGGACAGGCGAACACTGAAGCTTTCTTT	CSGNGQANTEAFF
TRBJ2-3	NA	TRBV9	NA	TGTGCCAGCAGCGTCCAAACAGGGGGGGGAGATACGCAGTATTTT	CASSVQTGGGDTQYF